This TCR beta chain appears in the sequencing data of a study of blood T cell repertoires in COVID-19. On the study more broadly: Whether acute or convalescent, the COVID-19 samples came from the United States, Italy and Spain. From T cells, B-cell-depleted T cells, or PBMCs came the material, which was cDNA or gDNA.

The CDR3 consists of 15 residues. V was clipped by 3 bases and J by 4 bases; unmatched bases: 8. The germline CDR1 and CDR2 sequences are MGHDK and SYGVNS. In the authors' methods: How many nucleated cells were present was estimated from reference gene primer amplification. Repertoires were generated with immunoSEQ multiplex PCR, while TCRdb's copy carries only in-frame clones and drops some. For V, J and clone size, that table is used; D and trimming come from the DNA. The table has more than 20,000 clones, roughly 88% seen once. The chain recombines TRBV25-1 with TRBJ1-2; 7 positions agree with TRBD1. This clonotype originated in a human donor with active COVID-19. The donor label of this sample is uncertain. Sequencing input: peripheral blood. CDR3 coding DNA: TGTGCCAGCAGTGAGCAGGGGGGATTCACCTATGGCTACACCTTC. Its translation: CASSEQGGFTYGYTF.